This entry is about one T cell receptor beta chain. Many counts were recorded for this clonotype. It lacks a known antigen. Base qualities were left out, and no much larger clone turns up one base away. The TCR beta CDR3 regions were amplified from RNA transcripts. A first-round RT-PCR of the TCR CDR3 used the HTBI primer set with the Qiagen OneStep RT-PCR kit. A second multiplex PCR round built the libraries, followed by size selection and purification. Paired-end sequencing of the libraries was performed with 100 bp reads on an Illumina HiSeq2000. From the authors' description of their analysis: SOAPnuke was used to process the raw data, removing reads that contained adapters or uncalled bases, had a mean Phred below 15, or lacked an exact match to the constant primer or identifier. High-quality paired reads were merged using COPE v1.2.5, and each unique nucleotide sequence was defined as a clonotype. MiTCR v1.1 was used to align the clonotypes against IMGT TRBV, TRBD and TRBJ reference segments. The analysis included only V-J combinations with a frequency above 0.0001, which together covered 99% to 99.2% of the repertoires. A TCS score was defined as the ratio of F50 (clonal expansion) to E x V (chaos), with BLOSUM62-based TCRdist applied between CDR3 peptides within each V-J. Welch's t-statistics and random forest reduced roughly 530 V-J features to roughly 13, which were used in a naive Bayes classifier (R e1071). Through fastp at Q25 and MiXCR, TCRdb rebuilt clones from the public reads, retaining in-frame beta chains. A single entry per CDR3 protein holds the most common genes and DNA from its merged rows. V and J calls and clone size were set by TCRdb, not the authors. The sample data list 250,000 to 300,000 distinct CDR3 sequences, and approximately 15% of these were observed just once. The ten top clones hold 13% of the sample.

Hyperthyroidism patients were aged 18 to 65 years and newly diagnosed, with disease duration of less than 2 months. Exclusion was applied to patients with uncontrolled infections, other autoimmune diseases, pregnancy or lactation. Clinical symptoms, serum thyroxine and TRAb, thyroid ultrasound, and orbital computed tomography formed the basis for the diagnoses. Blood from progressor patients was collected at the time of first diagnosis with hyperthyroidism, before any ophthalmopathy symptoms had appeared. PBMCs were isolated from about 9.2 ml of fresh peripheral blood by Ficoll-Paque density gradient centrifugation. Progressor patients were initially diagnosed with Graves' hyperthyroidism and developed ophthalmopathy during follow-up. Trizol reagent was used to extract total RNA, and RNA quality was then checked on an Agilent 2100 Bioanalyzer. This sample is drawn from a study of T cells in Graves' hyperthyroidism and ophthalmopathy (dated by TCRdb to about 2019). About the full investigation: Peripheral blood samples were taken at initial diagnosis, before any treatment was given. The 75 to 100 discovery patients were randomly divided into training and test sets at a 7:3 ratio. According to the paper, TCR Vbeta CDR3 sequencing was carried out on some 130 peripheral blood samples, which came from fewer than 50 ophthalmopathy, around 75 hyperthyroidism and roughly 17 progressor patients. To identify distinguishing TCR V-J signatures, a discovery cohort of around 100 patients was used, comprising some 43 with Graves' ophthalmopathy and 57 with stable Graves' hyperthyroidism. Prospective prediction of ophthalmopathy was tested in an independent validation cohort consisting of roughly 20 hyperthyroidism patients and more than 15 patients who later progressed to ophthalmopathy. Thyroid tissue and blood T-cell repertoires from six or seven Graves' hyperthyroidism patients were also compared in the study. After blood sampling, hyperthyroidism patients were treated with methimazole at a starting dose of 30 mg daily, and ophthalmopathy patients were treated with high-dose intravenous methylprednisolone.

Broader findings and caveats from the paper: Ophthalmopathy was separated from stable hyperthyroidism by a 13 V-J signature model, with roughly 88% sensitivity and about 84% specificity obtained in cross-validation and 80%/75% obtained in testing. In validation, the model predicted progression to ophthalmopathy a median of 6.5 months before onset, with about 70% sensitivity and about 72% specificity. No statistical method was used to fix the sample size in advance, and group allocation was not hidden from the investigators. Blood samples also contained most of the expanded thyroid clonotypes (frequency above 0.001), which suggests that blood repertoires may reflect thyroid immune responses.

There are 15 amino acids in the CDR3, from cysteine to phenylalanine inclusive. CDR3 DNA is the only sequence kept; it has 45 bases, read in frame from the first base. The germline V gene gives CDR1 as SGHTA and CDR2 as FQGTGA. Relative to germline, V is 0 bases shorter and J is 3 bases shorter, with 10 bases between their ends. Sequencing was carried out using blood. The TCR comes from a woman between 40 and 50 years old with Graves' hyperthyroidism that later progressed to Graves' ophthalmopathy. Here the chain combines TRBV7-3 and TRBJ2-3; tentative D gene TRBD2, with 5 bases matching. DNA sequence: TGTGCCAGCAGCTTAACCCCCCGAGGGACAGATACGCAGTATTTT. It is translated as CASSLTPRGTDTQYF. Here the CDR3 is joined to the reference TRBV7-3 and TRBJ2-3 genes, and the full variable domain is: GAGVSQTPSNKVTEKGKYVELRCDPISGHTALYWYRQSLGQGPEFLIYFQGTGAADDSGLPNDRFFAVRPEGSVSTLKIQRTERGDSAVYLCASSLTPRGTDTQYFGPGTRLTVL.